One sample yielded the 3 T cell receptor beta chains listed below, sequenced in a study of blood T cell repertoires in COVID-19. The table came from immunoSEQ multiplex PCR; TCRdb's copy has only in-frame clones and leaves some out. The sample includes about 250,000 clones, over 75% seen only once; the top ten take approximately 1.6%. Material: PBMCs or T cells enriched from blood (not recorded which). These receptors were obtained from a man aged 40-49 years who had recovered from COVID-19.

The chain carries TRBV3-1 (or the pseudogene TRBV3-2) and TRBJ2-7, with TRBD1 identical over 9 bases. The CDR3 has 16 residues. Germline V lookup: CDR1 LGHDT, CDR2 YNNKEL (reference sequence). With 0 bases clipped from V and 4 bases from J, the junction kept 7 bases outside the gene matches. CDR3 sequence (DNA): TGTGCCAGCAGCCAAGATCGGACAGGGGTAGGGTACGAGCAGTACTTC. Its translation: CASSQDRTGVGYEQYF.

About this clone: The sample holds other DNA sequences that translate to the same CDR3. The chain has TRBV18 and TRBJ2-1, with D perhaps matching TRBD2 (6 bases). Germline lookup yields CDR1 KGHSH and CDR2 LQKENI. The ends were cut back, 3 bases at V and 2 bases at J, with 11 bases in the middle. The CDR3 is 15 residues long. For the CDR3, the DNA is TGTGCCAGCTCACCCGAAACGGGGGCCTACAATGAGCAGTTCTTC. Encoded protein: CASSPETGAYNEQFF.

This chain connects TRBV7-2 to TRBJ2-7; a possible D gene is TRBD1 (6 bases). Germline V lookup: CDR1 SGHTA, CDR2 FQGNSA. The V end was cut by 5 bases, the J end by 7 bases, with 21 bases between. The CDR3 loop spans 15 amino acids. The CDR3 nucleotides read TGTGCCAGCAGCCCATTTTTCACAGGGTTTGAAGAGCAGTACTTC. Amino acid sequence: CASSPFFTGFEEQYF. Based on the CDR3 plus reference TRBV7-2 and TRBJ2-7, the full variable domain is GAGVSQSPSNKVTEKGKDVELRCDPISGHTALYWYRQSLGQGLEFLIYFQGNSAPDKSGLPSDRFSAERTGGSVSTLTIQRTQQEDSAVYLCASSPFFTGFEEQYFGPGTRLTVT.